A selection of T cell receptor beta chains follows, all from one sample in a study of CD8+ T cells in alopecia areata. Using immunoSEQ multiplex PCR, the repertoire was profiled, and TCRdb retains in-frame clones only, with some absent. The sample yields 150,000 or so clones, 40% to 50% seen once. The specimen sequenced was CD4+ T cells sorted from blood. The receptors shown here come from a human donor with alopecia areata. Each CDR3 is given with its conserved first and last residue. A D gene is named only where the DNA matches it firmly. Clone size is not always given. Where it is, it says once, few, many or a class for expanded clones.

V	D	J	size	CDR3	DNA
TRBV28	.	TRBJ1-5	.	CASRPQATGLTAQHF	TGTGCCAGCAGACCACAGGCCACAGGCCTCACAGCCCAGCATTTT
TRBV29-1	.	TRBJ2-5	few	CSSRGPQETQYF	TGCAGCTCGCGGGGGCCCCAAGAGACCCAGTACTTC
TRBV30	.	TRBJ2-7	.	CAWKQGYEQYF	TGTGCCTGGAAACAGGGTTACGAGCAGTACTTC
TRBV5-1	TRBD1	TRBJ1-4	.	CASSSGQATNEKLFF	TGCGCCAGCAGCAGTGGACAGGCCACTAATGAAAAACTGTTTTTT
TRBV29-1	.	TRBJ2-3	few	CSVGGRTVITDTQYF	TGCAGCGTCGGTGGTCGGACAGTGATCACAGATACGCAGTATTTT
TRBV27	TRBD1	TRBJ2-6	.	CASSPPGQGMAGANVLTF	TGTGCCAGCAGTCCACCGGGACAGGGGATGGCTGGGGCCAACGTCCTGACTTTC
TRBV29-1	.	TRBJ1-4	.	CSVTLDRVTNEKLFF	TGCAGCGTTACCCTGGACAGAGTTACTAATGAAAAACTGTTTTTT
TRBV30	.	TRBJ1-4	once	CAWTIRDGEKLFF	TGTGCCTGGACCATACGGGATGGGGAAAAACTGTTTTTT
TRBV28	.	TRBJ2-7	.	CASSLYDRPYEQYF	TGTGCCAGCAGTTTATATGACAGGCCCTACGAGCAGTACTTC
TRBV5-1	.	TRBJ2-1	.	CASRGLDEQFF	TGCGCCAGCAGGGGACTGGATGAGCAGTTCTTC
TRBV5-1	TRBD1	TRBJ2-3	once	CASSLEWAGGKTDTQYF	TGCGCCAGCAGCTTGGAATGGGCAGGGGGCAAAACGGATACGCAGTATTTT
TRBV29-1	.	TRBJ1-2	.	CSVRDSDYGYTF	TGCAGCGTTCGAGACAGTGACTATGGCTACACCTTC
TRBV5-6	.	TRBJ2-5	once	CASSFKGPTEETQYF	TGTGCCAGCAGCTTTAAGGGCCCCACCGAAGAGACCCAGTACTTC
TRBV29-1	.	TRBJ2-3	few	CSVANWQESTDTQYF	TGCAGCGTTGCAAATTGGCAGGAGAGCACAGATACGCAGTATTTT
TRBV28	.	TRBJ2-7	.	CASTHNRVRNEQYF	TGTGCCAGCACTCATAACAGGGTGCGAAACGAGCAGTACTTC
TRBV7-2	.	TRBJ2-7	.	CASSSRLYEQYF	TGTGCCAGCAGCTCCAGACTCTACGAGCAGTACTTC
TRBV28	.	TRBJ2-1	.	CASSLSTTFF	TGTGCCAGCAGTTTATCCACTACGTTCTTC
TRBV29-1	.	TRBJ1-1	.	CSASTGQNTEAFF	TGCAGTGCAAGTACTGGACAGAACACTGAAGCTTTCTTT
TRBV29-1	TRBD1	TRBJ2-7	few	CSVGQGRYEQYF	TGCAGCGTTGGACAGGGACGTTACGAGCAGTACTTC
TRBV7-9	.	TRBJ1-1	.	CASAPAGRTEAFF	TGTGCCAGCGCCCCCGCCGGGCGCACTGAAGCTTTCTTT